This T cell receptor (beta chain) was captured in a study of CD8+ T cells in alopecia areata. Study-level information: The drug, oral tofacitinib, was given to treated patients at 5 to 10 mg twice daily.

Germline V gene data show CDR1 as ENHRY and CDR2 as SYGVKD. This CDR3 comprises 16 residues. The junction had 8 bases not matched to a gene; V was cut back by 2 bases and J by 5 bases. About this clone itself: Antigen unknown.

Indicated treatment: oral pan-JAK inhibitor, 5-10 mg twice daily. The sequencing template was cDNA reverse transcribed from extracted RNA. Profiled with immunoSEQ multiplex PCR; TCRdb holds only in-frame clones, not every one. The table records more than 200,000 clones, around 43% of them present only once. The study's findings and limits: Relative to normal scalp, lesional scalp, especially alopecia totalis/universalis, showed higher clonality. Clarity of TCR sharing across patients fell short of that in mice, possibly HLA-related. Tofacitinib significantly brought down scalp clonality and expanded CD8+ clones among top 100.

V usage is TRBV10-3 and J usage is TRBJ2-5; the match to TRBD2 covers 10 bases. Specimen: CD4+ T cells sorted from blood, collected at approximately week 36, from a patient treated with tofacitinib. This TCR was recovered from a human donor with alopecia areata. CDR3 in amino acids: CAISEGRAGGPETQYF. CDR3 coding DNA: TGTGCCATCAGTGAGGGACGAGCGGGAGGGCCGGAGACCCAGTACTTC.